These T cell receptor beta chains were read from a single sample in a study of T cells in Graves' hyperthyroidism and ophthalmopathy. TCRdb re-derived calls from the multiplex PCR reads in MiXCR, one entry per CDR3 protein. The sample records 640,000 or so distinct CDR3 sequences, roughly 15% being singletons. Input material: blood. All receptors derive from a woman in her forties with Graves' ophthalmopathy. CDR3s leave out the opening cysteine and the closing phenylalanine or tryptophan. The D gene is left open where the match is weak.

cdr3_aa v_call d_call cdr3_length
ASGGGPNQPQH TRBV12-5 - 11
AITKDAYYEQY TRBV10-3 - 11
AWSVRRNTEAF TRBV30 - 11
ATVDSYNTEAF TRBV24-1 - 11
ASSQGLPGEQY TRBV3-1 - 11
ASSFRQTLSYEQY TRBV11-2 - 13
ASSQAQNSNQPQH TRBV2 - 13
ASSQGGQLSCEAF TRBV14 TRBD1 13
ASSYGTGFGFSYEQY TRBV6-2/TRBV6-3 - 15
ASSEGRLQGSNQPQH TRBV6-1 TRBD1 15
ASSAQGVQETQY TRBV28 TRBD1 12
ASGAGQGRYTIY TRBV12-3/TRBV12-4 TRBD1 12
ASSQVPGKNTEAF TRBV4-3 - 13
ASSLERVENTGELF TRBV11-1 - 14
ASSYERQEPGNTIY TRBV6-5 - 14
ATDRTGELSYEQY TRBV6-2/TRBV6-3 TRBD1 13
ASRGNEVAGGGYEQY TRBV28 TRBD2 15
ASSLAQDYEQY TRBV7-9 - 11
ASSRSGANTGELF TRBV12-3/TRBV12-4 TRBD2 13
ASTSGGGEQY TRBV6-1 TRBD1 10
ASSFISGDFRN TRBV28 - 11
ASIRTGINYGYT TRBV7-9 TRBD1 12
ASSLGSGTRSYEQY TRBV5-1 TRBD2 14
ASSRQTGNQPQH TRBV6-2/TRBV6-3 - 12
ASSFGTHSGELF TRBV7-8 - 12
AGKREGLDEQY TRBV6-2/TRBV6-3 TRBD2 11
ASSLAPGQPVYGYT TRBV7-2 - 14
ASSQDSLAGDYEQY TRBV3-1 TRBD2 14
SARGGQTNSPLH TRBV20-1 TRBD1 12
ASSLNGIPEETQY TRBV7-3 - 13
ASAAGDRWGYT TRBV27 TRBD1 11
ASAGARYEQY TRBV6-2/TRBV6-3 - 10
ASSPMGPSSYEQY TRBV27 - 13
ASTAPDRAFDEAF TRBV5-1 TRBD1 13
ASSWGQGIGYGYT TRBV12-3/TRBV12-4 TRBD1 13